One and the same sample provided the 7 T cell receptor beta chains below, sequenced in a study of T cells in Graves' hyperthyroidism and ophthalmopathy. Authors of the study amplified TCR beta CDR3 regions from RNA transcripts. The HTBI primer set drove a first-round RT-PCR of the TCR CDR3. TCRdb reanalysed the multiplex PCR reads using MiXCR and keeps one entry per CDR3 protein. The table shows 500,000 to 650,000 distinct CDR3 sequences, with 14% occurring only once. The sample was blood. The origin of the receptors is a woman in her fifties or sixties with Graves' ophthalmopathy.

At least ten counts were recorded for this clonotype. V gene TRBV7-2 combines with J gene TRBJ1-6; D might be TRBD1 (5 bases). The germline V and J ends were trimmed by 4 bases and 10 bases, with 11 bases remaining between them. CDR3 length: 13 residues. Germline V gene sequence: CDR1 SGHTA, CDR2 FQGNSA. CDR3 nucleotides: TGTGCCAGCAGCTGGGACGTGGTATCACCCCTCCACTTT. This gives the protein CASSWDVVSPLHF.

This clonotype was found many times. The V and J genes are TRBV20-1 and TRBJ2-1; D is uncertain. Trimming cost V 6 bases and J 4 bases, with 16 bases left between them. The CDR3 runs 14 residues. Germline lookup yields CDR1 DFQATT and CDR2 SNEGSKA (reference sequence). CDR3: CSANQIVGYNEQFF. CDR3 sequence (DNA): TGCAGTGCCAATCAGATAGTGGGTTACAATGAGCAGTTCTTC.

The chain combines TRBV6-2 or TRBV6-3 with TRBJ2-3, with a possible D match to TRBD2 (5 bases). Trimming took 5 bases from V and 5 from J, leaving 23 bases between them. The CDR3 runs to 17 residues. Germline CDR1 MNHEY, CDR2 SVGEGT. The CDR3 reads CASSTSLPRDVIDTQYF. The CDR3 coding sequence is TGTGCCAGCAGTACCTCCCTCCCACGGGATGTCATAGATACGCAGTATTTT.

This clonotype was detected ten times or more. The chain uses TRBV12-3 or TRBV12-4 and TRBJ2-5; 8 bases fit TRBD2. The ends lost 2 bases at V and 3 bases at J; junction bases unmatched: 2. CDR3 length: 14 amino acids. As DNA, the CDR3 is TGTGCCAGCAGTTTATTACTAGCGGAAGAGACCCAGTACTTC. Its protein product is CASSLLLAEETQYF.

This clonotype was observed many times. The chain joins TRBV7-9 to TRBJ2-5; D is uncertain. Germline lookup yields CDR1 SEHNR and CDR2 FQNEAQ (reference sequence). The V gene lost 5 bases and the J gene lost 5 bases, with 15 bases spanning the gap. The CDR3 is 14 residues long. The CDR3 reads CASSLGPSLETQYF. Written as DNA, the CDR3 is TGTGCCAGCAGCCTCGGACCCAGCTTGGAGACCCAGTACTTC. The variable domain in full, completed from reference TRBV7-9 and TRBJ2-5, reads DTGVSQNPRHKITKRGQNVTFRCDPISEHNRLYWYRQTLGQGPEFLTYFQNEAQLEKSRLLSDRFSAERPKGSFSTLEIQRTEQGDSAMYLCASSLGPSLETQYFGPGTRLLVL.

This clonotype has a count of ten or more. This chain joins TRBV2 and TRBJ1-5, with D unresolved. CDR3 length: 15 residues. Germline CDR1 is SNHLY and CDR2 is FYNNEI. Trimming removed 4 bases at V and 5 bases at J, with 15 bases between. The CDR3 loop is CASSVEGGGDQPQHF. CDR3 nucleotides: TGTGCCAGCAGTGTAGAGGGAGGTGGGGATCAGCCCCAGCATTTT.

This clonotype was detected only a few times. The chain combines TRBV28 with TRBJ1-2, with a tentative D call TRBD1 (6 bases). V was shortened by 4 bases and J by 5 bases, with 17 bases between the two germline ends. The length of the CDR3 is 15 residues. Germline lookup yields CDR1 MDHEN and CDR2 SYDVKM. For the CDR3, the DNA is TGTGCCAGCAGTTACCCGCAGGGGATCTATTATGGCTACACCTTC. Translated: CASSYPQGIYYGYTF.